The rows below give T cell receptor beta chains drawn from one sample of a study of cytomegalovirus exposure and HLA in healthy donors. Repertoires were generated with immunoSEQ multiplex PCR, while TCRdb's copy carries only in-frame clones and drops some. This table has approximately 100,000 clones, about 80% appearing once. Sequencing was performed on PBMCs. The receptors here all came from a woman between 45 and 60 years old in good health and CMV-seropositive. The CDR3 runs from the conserved cysteine through the conserved F or W. The D gene is left open where the match is weak. Where a row states a size, it is once, few, many or the class of an expanded clone; other rows omit it.

clone_size	j_call	v_call	d_call	cdr3_aa	cdr3_nt
-	TRBJ2-5	TRBV7-6	-	CASSLIDFWETQYF	TGTGCCAGCAGCTTGATCGACTTTTGGGAGACCCAGTACTTC
-	TRBJ2-1	TRBV27	TRBD2	CASSPRTSGNEQFF	TGTGCCAGCAGTCCGCGGACTAGCGGCAATGAGCAGTTCTTC
few	TRBJ2-7	TRBV6-1	TRBD1	CASSWTGTYEQYF	TGTGCCAGCAGCTGGACAGGGACCTACGAGCAGTACTTC
-	TRBJ2-3	TRBV19	-	CASSIGTADTQYF	TGTGCCAGTAGTATAGGGACTGCAGATACGCAGTATTTT
-	TRBJ1-5	TRBV30	-	CAYIQAAVGQPQHF	TGTGCCTACATACAGGCCGCAGTCGGTCAGCCCCAGCATTTT
-	TRBJ2-3	TRBV7-2	-	CASSLGAAHPDTQYF	TGTGCCAGCAGCTTAGGGGCCGCCCACCCAGATACGCAGTATTTT
-	TRBJ1-2	TRBV4-3	-	CASSQGEGAQGYTF	TGCGCCAGCAGCCAAGGAGAGGGAGCGCAGGGCTACACCTTC
-	TRBJ2-3	TRBV19	TRBD2	CASSRSGGRSSTDTQYF	TGTGCCAGTAGTCGAAGCGGGGGCCGCTCTAGCACAGATACGCAGTATTTT
-	TRBJ2-3	TRBV5-1	-	CASSSWGRSSTDTQYF	TGCGCCAGCAGCTCTTGGGGGCGGAGTAGCACAGATACGCAGTATTTT
-	TRBJ2-7	TRBV19	TRBD1	CASSIQGDFYEQYF	TGTGCCTCCAGTATACAGGGGGACTTCTACGAGCAGTACTTC
-	TRBJ2-5	TRBV7-2	TRBD1	CASSPGGTRGTQYF	TGTGCCAGCAGCCCAGGGGGTACCCGCGGGACCCAGTACTTC
-	TRBJ2-5	TRBV4-3	-	CASSPGGAGVETQYF	TGCGCCAGCAGCCCGGGGGGCGCAGGGGTGGAGACCCAGTACTTC
-	TRBJ1-1	TRBV10-3	-	CAISDLLSRGTEAFF	TGTGCCATCAGTGACCTACTATCCCGGGGCACTGAAGCTTTCTTT
-	TRBJ1-2	TRBV2	TRBD1	CASSEDRVAGYTF	TGTGCCAGCAGTGAGGACAGGGTGGCTGGCTACACCTTC
-	TRBJ2-2	TRBV5-1	TRBD1	CASSFGTGGTGELFF	TGCGCCAGCAGCTTCGGGACAGGGGGGACCGGGGAGCTGTTTTTT
-	TRBJ2-3	TRBV9	-	CASSVQGSPTDTQYF	TGTGCCAGCAGCGTACAGGGGTCCCCCACAGATACGCAGTATTTT
-	TRBJ2-5	TRBV7-3	TRBD1	CASSPGQKETQYF	TGTGCCAGCAGCCCGGGACAGAAAGAGACCCAGTACTTC
few	TRBJ2-3	TRBV5-8	TRBD1	CASIITPGQGKDTQYF	TGTGCCAGCATCATAACCCCGGGACAGGGGAAAGATACGCAGTATTTT
-	TRBJ2-7	TRBV9	TRBD1	CASSPGTGGTYEQYF	TGTGCCAGCAGCCCAGGGACAGGGGGAACCTACGAGCAGTACTTC
-	TRBJ2-1	TRBV2	TRBD1	CASNEGQSYNEQFF	TGTGCCAGCAATGAGGGACAGTCATACAATGAGCAGTTCTTC
-	TRBJ2-7	TRBV14	-	CASSQDIGIGSYEQYF	TGTGCCAGCAGCCAAGATATAGGGATAGGGAGCTACGAGCAGTACTTC
few	TRBJ1-1	TRBV27	TRBD1	CASRTGGTEAFF	TGTGCCAGCAGGACAGGGGGCACTGAAGCTTTCTTT
-	TRBJ2-3	TRBV20-1	-	CSAELEDTQYF	TGCAGTGCGGAACTAGAGGATACGCAGTATTTT
-	TRBJ2-1	TRBV19	TRBD2	CASTSSGSSYNEQFF	TGTGCCAGTACTTCTAGCGGGAGCTCCTACAATGAGCAGTTCTTC
-	TRBJ2-5	TRBV6-5	-	CASLGRGKETQYF	TGTGCCAGCCTTGGCAGGGGCAAAGAGACCCAGTACTTC
-	TRBJ2-2	TRBV12-5	TRBD2	CASGAPASGGPGELFF	TGTGCTAGTGGTGCACCGGCTAGCGGGGGACCCGGGGAGCTGTTTTTT
-	TRBJ2-1	TRBV27	TRBD2	CASSLEGRGGYEQFF	TGTGCCAGCAGTTTAGAGGGGCGGGGGGGCTACGAGCAGTTCTTC
-	TRBJ2-2	TRBV19	TRBD1	CATSRDRGIAGELFF	TGTGCCACATCGCGGGACAGGGGAATCGCCGGGGAGCTGTTTTTT
-	TRBJ2-1	TRBV11-1	-	CASSRSAGDEQFF	TGTGCCAGCAGCCGATCGGCCGGAGATGAGCAGTTCTTC